One sample yielded the 22 T cell receptor beta chains listed below, sequenced in a study of T cells in localized non-small cell lung cancer. The method was immunoSEQ multiplex PCR; TCRdb's version includes in-frame clones alone and lacks a portion of them. The sample lists about 24,000 clones; about four fifths were seen once. The sample was PBMCs, taken before any cancer treatment. Every receptor here comes from a man aged 35-75 years with stage II lung adenocarcinoma.

This clone was counted only a few times. This chain links TRBV5-1 with TRBJ1-3; D remains ambiguous. Germline loops: CDR1 SGHRS, CDR2 YFSETQ. The CDR3 spans 13 residues. Trimming took off 0 bases at V and 3 bases at J, with 4 bases between the two ends. The CDR3 loop reads CASSLGYGNTIYF. In DNA form, the CDR3 reads TGCGCCAGCAGCTTGGGGTATGGAAACACCATATATTTT.

This clone was counted between two and nine times. The V gene is TRBV5-6, the J gene TRBJ2-7; D is unresolved. The CDR3 runs to 11 residues. CDR1 is SGHDT and CDR2 is YYEEEE in the germline V gene. V dropped 0 bases and J dropped 4 bases, with 2 bases sitting between them. This CDR3 reads CASSLGYEQYF. CDR3 nucleotides: TGTGCCAGCAGCTTGGGTTACGAGCAGTACTTC.

The V and J genes are TRBV21-1 and TRBJ2-7. TRBV21-1 represents a pseudogene. The CDR3 spans 14 residues. CDR3 sequence (DNA): TGTGCCAGCAGCGTTGTATCCCGGCCCTACGAGCAGTACTTC. Its translation: CASSVVSRPYEQYF.

The chain recombines TRBV2 with TRBJ1-6, with 7 bases that match TRBD1. The CDR3 runs to 13 residues. From germline, CDR1 is SNHLY and CDR2 FYNNEI. V shed 7 bases, J shed 7 bases, and the junction held 4 bases outside the gene matches. The CDR3 DNA follows: TGTGCCAGCACCCGGACAGGAAATTCACCCCTCCACTTT. It is translated as CASTRTGNSPLHF. The variable domain in full, with the rest retrieved from reference TRBV2 and TRBJ1-6, is EPEVTQTPSHQVTQMGQEVILRCVPISNHLYFYWYRQILGQKVEFLVSFYNNEISEKSEIFDDQFSVERPDGSNFTLKIRSTKLEDSAMYFCASTRTGNSPLHFGNGTRLTVT.

This chain's CDR3 is CASSPLAGVIQKTQYF. CDR3 in DNA: TGTGCCAGCTCACCACTAGCGGGGGTGATCCAGAAGACCCAGTACTTC. V is TRBV18 and J is TRBJ2-5, with 9 bases lining up with TRBD2. This CDR3 spans 16 amino acids. V lost 1 base to trimming and J lost 6 bases; unmatched junction nucleotides: 9. Germline V gene lookup returns CDR1 KGHSH and CDR2 LQKENI. Full variable domain (remainder filled in from reference TRBV18 and TRBJ2-5): NAGVMQNPRHLVRRRGQEARLRCSPMKGHSHVYWYRQLPEEGLKFMVYLQKENIIDESGMPKERFSAEFPKEGPSILRIQQVVRGDSAAYFCASSPLAGVIQKTQYFGPGTRLLVL.

V usage is TRBV9 and J usage is TRBJ2-1; TRBD1 or TRBD2 may be the D gene (5 bases each). V lost 4 bases to trimming and J lost 5 bases, with 25 bases between them. CDR3 length: 18 amino acids. The germline V gene encodes CDR1 SGDLS and CDR2 YYNGEE. The CDR3 loop reads CASSRIPGRQAQHNEQFF. Written as DNA, the CDR3 is TGTGCCAGCAGCCGAATTCCGGGACGCCAAGCGCAGCACAATGAGCAGTTCTTC.

V gene TRBV20-1 combines with J gene TRBJ2-1, with D possibly being TRBD1 (6 bases). This CDR3 has 11 residues. CDR1 and CDR2 from the germline V gene are DFQATT and SNEGSKA (reference sequence). V lost 4 bases and J 10 bases, leaving 11 bases between the germline ends. CDR3 residues: CSATKQGEQFF. DNA for the CDR3: TGCAGTGCTACTAAACAGGGAGAGCAGTTCTTC.

V and J are TRBV5-1 and TRBJ2-1; no firm D call. Trimming removed 2 bases at V and 0 bases at J, with 15 bases between. The CDR3 extends over 17 amino acids. In germline, CDR1 is SGHRS, CDR2 YFSETQ. This CDR3 reads CASSFPSETFSYNEQFF. The CDR3 DNA is TGCGCCAGCAGCTTCCCTTCGGAGACCTTCTCCTACAATGAGCAGTTCTTC.

This clone was recorded once. V gene TRBV19 combines with J gene TRBJ1-1; 8 positions agree with TRBD1. J was trimmed by 7 bases and V by 4 bases; bases with no gene match: 8. The germline V gene has CDR1 LNHDA and CDR2 SQIVND (reference sequence). There are 14 residues in the CDR3. Here the CDR3 DNA reads TGTGCCAGTAGTAACCAGGGGGCATTCATTGAAGCTTTCTTT. This codes for CASSNQGAFIEAFF.

The chain joins TRBV6-1 to TRBJ1-1; D possibly corresponds to TRBD1 (5 bases). This CDR3 region has 15 residues. In germline, CDR1 is MNHNS, CDR2 SASEGT. V lost 1 base and J 0 bases, leaving 9 bases between the germline ends. The CDR3 region is CASSEGAGLNTEAFF. The CDR3 DNA reads TGTGCCAGCAGTGAAGGGGCGGGGCTGAACACTGAAGCTTTCTTT.

The chain has TRBV5-1 and TRBJ2-7, with 8 bases identical to TRBD2. There are 15 residues in the CDR3. V shed 4 bases and J 5 bases; nucleotides not matched to a gene: 11. The germline CDR1 and CDR2 sequences are SGHRS and YFSETQ. CDR3: CASSLQAGDSHEQYF. As DNA, the CDR3 is TGCGCCAGCAGCCTCCAAGCGGGAGATAGCCACGAGCAGTACTTC. The full variable domain, in which reference TRBV5-1 and TRBJ2-7 provide the parts outside the CDR3, is KAGVTQTPRYLIKTRGQQVTLSCSPISGHRSVSWYQQTPGQGLQFLFEYFSETQRNKGNFPGRFSGRQFSNSRSEMNVSTLELGDSALYLCASSLQAGDSHEQYFGPGTRLTVT.

The chain couples TRBV5-6 to TRBJ1-3, with D possibly matching TRBD1 (6 bases). This CDR3 contains 15 residues. From germline, CDR1 is SGHDT and CDR2 YYEEEE. V gave up 4 bases and J gave up 2 bases, with 13 bases separating them. CDR3 residues: CASSQGGGPGNTIYF. As DNA, the CDR3 is TGTGCCAGCAGCCAGGGAGGGGGGCCTGGAAACACCATATATTTT.

The chain links TRBV9 to TRBJ2-2; 9 bases align to TRBD1. In germline, CDR1 is SGDLS, CDR2 YYNGEE. The CDR3 sequence is 17 residues long. The ends lost 3 bases at V and 2 bases at J; junction bases unmatched: 8. DNA of the CDR3: TGTGCCAGCAGCGGGGGTCCGGGACAGGGAAACACCGGGGAGCTGTTTTTT. Translating it yields CASSGGPGQGNTGELFF.

The CDR3 protein is CASSRSTDTQYF. The CDR3 DNA reads TGTGCCAGCAGTCGAAGCACAGATACGCAGTATTTT. V usage is TRBV27 and J usage is TRBJ2-3; D is ambiguous. The CDR3 totals 12 residues. The V end was cut by 5 bases, the J end by 0 bases, with 3 bases between. Germline V lookup: CDR1 MNHEY, CDR2 SMNVEV (reference sequence).

This sequence joins TRBV5-6 and TRBJ2-3, with D tentatively TRBD2 (6 bases). Germline V gene lookup returns CDR1 SGHDT and CDR2 YYEEEE. V lost 3 bases, J lost 1 base, and 6 bases lay in between. CDR3 length: 13 residues. The CDR3: CASSWRGTDTQYF. As DNA, the CDR3 is TGTGCCAGCAGCTGGAGGGGCACAGATACGCAGTATTTT.

As to this clone: Other nucleotide sequences in the sample specify the same CDR3. This rearrangement joins TRBV18 to TRBJ1-1; D uncertain. Germline assignment: CDR1 KGHSH and CDR2 LQKENI. The CDR3 sequence is 13 residues long. The V and J ends lost 3 bases and 1 base respectively, with 6 bases between them. The CDR3 nucleotides read TGTGCCAGCTCACCGCTGGGGAACACTGAAGCTTTCTTT. Translated: CASSPLGNTEAFF.

This chain connects TRBV29-1 to TRBJ2-1; TRBD2 aligns across 10 bases. Germline CDR1 reads SQVTM; CDR2 reads ANQGSEA. After removal of 6 bases from V and 0 bases from J, the junction contained 5 bases not matched to a gene. The CDR3 has 15 residues. The CDR3 region has the DNA TGCAGCGTGATCGCTAGCGGGAGCTCCTACAATGAGCAGTTCTTC. Translated, it gives CSVIASGSSYNEQFF.

J is TRBJ2-7 and V is TRBV15; 9 bases match TRBD2. With V trimmed by 5 bases and J by 0 bases, 8 bases remained unmatched. This CDR3 has 16 residues. Germline-derived CDR1 and CDR2 are LNHNV and YYDKDF (reference sequence). The CDR3 sequence: CATSSRTSALSYEQYF. The DNA of the CDR3 is TGTGCCACCAGCTCGAGGACTAGCGCCCTCTCCTACGAGCAGTACTTC. Filled out from reference TRBV15 and TRBJ2-7, the complete variable domain reads DAMVIQNPRYQVTQFGKPVTLSCSQTLNHNVMYWYQQKSSQAPKLLFHYYDKDFNNEADTPDNFQSRRPNTSFCFLDIRSPGLGDTAMYLCATSSRTSALSYEQYFGPGTRLTVT.

The rearrangement links TRBV6-5 to TRBJ1-2, with D unclear. This CDR3 has 14 amino acids. Germline-derived CDR1 and CDR2 are MNHEY and SVGAGI. V lost 8 bases and J 1 base, leaving 14 bases between the germline ends. The CDR3 sequence: CASRSSQINYGYTF. In DNA, the CDR3 is TGTGCCAGCCGCTCTTCACAAATTAACTATGGCTACACCTTC.

This clone was counted a single time. V usage is TRBV29-1 and J usage is TRBJ1-2; D not resolved. CDR1 is SQVTM and CDR2 is ANQGSEA in the germline V gene. V was clipped by 4 bases and J by 4 bases, with 7 bases between them. The CDR3 runs to 11 residues. The CDR3 loop reads CSVVASYGYTF. The CDR3 region has the DNA TGCAGCGTTGTAGCCAGCTATGGCTACACCTTC.

The chain carries TRBV19 and TRBJ1-5; TRBD1 aligns across 8 bases. Per the germline V gene, CDR1 is LNHDA and CDR2 is SQIVND (reference sequence). CDR3 size: 14 residues. V lost 4 bases, J lost 6 bases, and 5 bases stayed unmatched. In DNA, the CDR3 is TGTGCCAGTAGTACCGGACAGGGCGGTCAGCCCCAGCATTTT. As protein: CASSTGQGGQPQHF.

This clone was picked up one time. The V call is TRBV29-1, the J call TRBJ2-5, with D possibly matching TRBD1 (5 bases). Trimming left V 4 bases short and J 5 bases short, with 8 bases between. This CDR3 has 11 amino acids. The germline CDR1 and CDR2 sequences are SQVTM and ANQGSEA. CDR3 DNA sequence: TGCAGCGTTGGGAAGGGGGAGACCCAGTACTTC. Translating it yields CSVGKGETQYF.